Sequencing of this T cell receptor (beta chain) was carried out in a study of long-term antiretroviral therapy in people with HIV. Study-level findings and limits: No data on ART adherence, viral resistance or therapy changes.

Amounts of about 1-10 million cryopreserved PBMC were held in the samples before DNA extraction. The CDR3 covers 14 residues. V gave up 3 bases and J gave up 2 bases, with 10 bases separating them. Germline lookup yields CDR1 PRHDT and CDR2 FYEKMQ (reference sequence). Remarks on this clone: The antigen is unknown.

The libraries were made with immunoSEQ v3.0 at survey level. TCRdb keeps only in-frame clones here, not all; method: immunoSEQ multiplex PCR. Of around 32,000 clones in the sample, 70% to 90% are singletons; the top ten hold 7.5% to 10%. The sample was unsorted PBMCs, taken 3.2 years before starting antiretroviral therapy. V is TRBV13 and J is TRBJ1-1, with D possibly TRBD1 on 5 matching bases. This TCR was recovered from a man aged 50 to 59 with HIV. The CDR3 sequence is CASSFRGTNTEAFF. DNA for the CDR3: TGTGCCAGCAGCTTCCGCGGGACTAACACTGAAGCTTTCTTT. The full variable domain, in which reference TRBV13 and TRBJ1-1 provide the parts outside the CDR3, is AAGVIQSPRHLIKEKRETATLKCYPIPRHDTVYWYQQGPGQDPQFLISFYEKMQSDKGSIPDRFSAQQFSDYHSELNMSSLELGDSALYFCASSFRGTNTEAFFGQGTRLTVV.